This entry describes one TCR beta chain. Antigen unknown. This specimen belongs to a study of cytomegalovirus exposure and HLA in healthy donors. Germline-derived CDR1 and CDR2 are SGHTA and FQGTGA. V lost 4 bases and J 6 bases, leaving 10 bases between the germline ends. The CDR3 is made up of 13 amino acids. Overall study findings and caveats: There were around 160 TCR beta chains listed as cytomegalovirus-associated. A missense variant in DCLRE1C was later tied to TCR beta V- and J-gene trimming. Most sequenced TCRs were rare (though some public TCRs occurred in many donors). Upon later analysis, HLA-associated TCR beta chains proved more clonally expanded than other, equally common chains.

Primers included in the PCR were 60 Vbeta and 13 Jbeta primers. Clones were read by immunoSEQ multiplex PCR, and TCRdb kept only the in-frame ones, dropping some. Of under 150,000 clones in the sample, approximately 78% were seen once. The material sequenced was PBMCs. The J gene is TRBJ2-1, the V gene TRBV7-3; TRBD2 might be the D (5 bases). The sequence derives from a woman between 35 and 50 years old in good health and CMV-seropositive. In DNA form, the CDR3 reads TGTGCCAGCAGCTCAGGACTTGTCAATGAGCAGTTCTTC. Amino acid sequence: CASSSGLVNEQFF.